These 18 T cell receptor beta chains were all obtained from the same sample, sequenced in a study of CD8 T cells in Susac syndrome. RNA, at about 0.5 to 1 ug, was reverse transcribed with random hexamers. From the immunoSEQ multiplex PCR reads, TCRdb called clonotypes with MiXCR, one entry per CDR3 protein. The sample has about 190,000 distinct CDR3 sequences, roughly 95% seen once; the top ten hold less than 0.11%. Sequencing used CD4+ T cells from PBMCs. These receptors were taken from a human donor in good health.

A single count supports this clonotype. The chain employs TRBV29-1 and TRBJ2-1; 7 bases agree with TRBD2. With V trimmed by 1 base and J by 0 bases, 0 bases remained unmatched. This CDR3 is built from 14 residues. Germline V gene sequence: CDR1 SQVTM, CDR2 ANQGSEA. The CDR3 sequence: CSVEAGGSYNEQFF. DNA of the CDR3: TGCAGCGTTGAAGCGGGGGGCTCCTACAATGAGCAGTTCTTC.

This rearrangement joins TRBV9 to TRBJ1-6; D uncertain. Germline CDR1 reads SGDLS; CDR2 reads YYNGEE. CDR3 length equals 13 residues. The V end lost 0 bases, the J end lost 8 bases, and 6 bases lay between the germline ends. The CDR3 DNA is TGTGCCAGCAGCGTAGAGATGGATTCACCCCTCCACTTT. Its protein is CASSVEMDSPLHF. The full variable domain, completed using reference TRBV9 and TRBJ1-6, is DSGVTQTPKHLITATGQRVTLRCSPRSGDLSVYWYQQSLDQGLQFLIQYYNGEERAKGNILERFSAQQFPDLHSELNLSSLELGDSALYFCASSVEMDSPLHFGNGTRLTVT.

The CDR3 bases are TGCAGCGCCATTGAGGGACATCCCAATGGAGTCGTAAAACTGTTTTTT. Amino acids: CSAIEGHPNGVVKLFF. The rearrangement joins TRBV29-1 to TRBJ1-4; possible D gene TRBD1, 6 bases. Deletions cut 7 bases from V and 10 bases from J, with 28 bases between. The CDR3 extends over 16 amino acids. Germline loops: CDR1 SQVTM, CDR2 ANQGSEA. Complete variable domain (other parts from reference TRBV29-1 and TRBJ1-4): SAVISQKPSRDICQRGTSLTIQCQVDSQVTMMFWYRQQPGQSLTLIATANQGSEATYESGFVIDKFPISRPNLTFSTLTVSNMSPEDSSIYLCSAIEGHPNGVVKLFFGSGTQLSVL.

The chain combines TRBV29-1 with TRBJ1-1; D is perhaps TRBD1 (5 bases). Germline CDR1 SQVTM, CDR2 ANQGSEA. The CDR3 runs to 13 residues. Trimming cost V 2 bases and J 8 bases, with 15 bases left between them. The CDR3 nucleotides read TGCAGCGTTGAATTAGGCAGGGCCGCCGAAGCTTTCTTT. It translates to CSVELGRAAEAFF.

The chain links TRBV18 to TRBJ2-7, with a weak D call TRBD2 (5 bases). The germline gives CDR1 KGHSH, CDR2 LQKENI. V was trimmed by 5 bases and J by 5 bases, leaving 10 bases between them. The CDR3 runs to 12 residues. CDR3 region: CASSKYGDEQYV. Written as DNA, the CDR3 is TGTGCCAGCTCAAAGTACGGGGACGAGCAGTACGTC.

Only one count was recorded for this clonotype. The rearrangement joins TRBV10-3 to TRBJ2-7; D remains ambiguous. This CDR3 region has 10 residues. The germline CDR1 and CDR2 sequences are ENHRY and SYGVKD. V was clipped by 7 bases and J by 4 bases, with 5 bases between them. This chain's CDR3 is CAIMFYEQYV. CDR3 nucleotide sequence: TGTGCCATCATGTTTTACGAGCAGTACGTC.

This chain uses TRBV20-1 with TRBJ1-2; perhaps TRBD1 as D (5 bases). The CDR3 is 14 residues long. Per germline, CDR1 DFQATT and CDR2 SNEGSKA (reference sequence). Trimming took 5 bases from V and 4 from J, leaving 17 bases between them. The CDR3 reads CSADPGYRGYGYTF. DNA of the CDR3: TGCAGTGCTGATCCAGGGTATCGGGGCTATGGCTACACCTTC.

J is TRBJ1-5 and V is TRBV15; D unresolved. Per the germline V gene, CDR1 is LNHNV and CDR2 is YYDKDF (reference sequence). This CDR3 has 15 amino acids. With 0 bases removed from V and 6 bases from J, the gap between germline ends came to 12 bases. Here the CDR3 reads CATSRDRGEGQPQHF. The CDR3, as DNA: TGTGCCACCAGCAGAGATCGGGGAGAGGGTCAGCCCCAGCATTTT.

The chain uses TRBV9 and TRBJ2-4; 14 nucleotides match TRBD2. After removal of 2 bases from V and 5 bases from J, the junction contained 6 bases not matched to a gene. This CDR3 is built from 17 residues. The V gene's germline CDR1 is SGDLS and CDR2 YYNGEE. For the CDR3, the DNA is TGTGCCAGCAGCGTGAGGCCGACTAGCGGGGGGGAAAACATTCAGTACTTC. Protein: CASSVRPTSGGENIQYF.

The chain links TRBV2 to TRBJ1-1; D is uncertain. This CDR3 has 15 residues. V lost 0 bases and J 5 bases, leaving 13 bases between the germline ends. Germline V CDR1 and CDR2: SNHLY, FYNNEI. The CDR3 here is CASSEAWGGETEAFF. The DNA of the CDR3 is TGTGCCAGCAGTGAAGCGTGGGGTGGGGAAACTGAAGCTTTCTTT. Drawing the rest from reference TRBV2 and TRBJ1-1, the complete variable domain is EPEVTQTPSHQVTQMGQEVILRCVPISNHLYFYWYRQILGQKVEFLVSFYNNEISEKSEIFDDQFSVERPDGSNFTLKIRSTKLEDSAMYFCASSEAWGGETEAFFGQGTRLTVV.

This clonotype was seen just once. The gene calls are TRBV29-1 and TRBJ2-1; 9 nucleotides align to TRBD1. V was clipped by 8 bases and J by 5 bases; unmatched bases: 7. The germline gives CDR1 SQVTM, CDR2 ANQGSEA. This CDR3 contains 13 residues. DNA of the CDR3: TGCAGCCCTTGGGACAGGGACAACAATGAGCAGTTCTTC. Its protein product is CSPWDRDNNEQFF.

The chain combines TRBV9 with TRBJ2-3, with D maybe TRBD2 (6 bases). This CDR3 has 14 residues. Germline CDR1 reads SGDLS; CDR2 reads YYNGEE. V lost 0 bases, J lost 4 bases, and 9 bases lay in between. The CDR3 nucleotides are TGTGCCAGCAGCGTAGTTAGCGGTTCAGATACGCAGTATTTT. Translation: CASSVVSGSDTQYF.

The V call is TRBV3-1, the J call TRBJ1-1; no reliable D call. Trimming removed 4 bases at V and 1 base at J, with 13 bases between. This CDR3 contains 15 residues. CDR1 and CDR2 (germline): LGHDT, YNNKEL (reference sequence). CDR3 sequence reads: CASSRAQVWNTEAFF. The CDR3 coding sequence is TGTGCCAGCAGCCGCGCTCAGGTTTGGAACACTGAAGCTTTCTTT.

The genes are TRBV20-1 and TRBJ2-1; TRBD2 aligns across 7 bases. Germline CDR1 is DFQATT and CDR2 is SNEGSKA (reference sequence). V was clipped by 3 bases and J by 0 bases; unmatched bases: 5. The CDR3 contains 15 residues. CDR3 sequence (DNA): TGCAGTGCTAGCCCAGGCGGGGGCTCCTACAATGAGCAGTTCTTC. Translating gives CSASPGGGSYNEQFF.

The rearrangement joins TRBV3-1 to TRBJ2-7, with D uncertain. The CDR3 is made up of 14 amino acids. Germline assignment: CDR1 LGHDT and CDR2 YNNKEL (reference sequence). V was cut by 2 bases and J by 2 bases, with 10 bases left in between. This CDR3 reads CASSQRQDAYEQYF. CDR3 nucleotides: TGTGCCAGCAGCCAACGCCAGGACGCCTACGAGCAGTACTTC.

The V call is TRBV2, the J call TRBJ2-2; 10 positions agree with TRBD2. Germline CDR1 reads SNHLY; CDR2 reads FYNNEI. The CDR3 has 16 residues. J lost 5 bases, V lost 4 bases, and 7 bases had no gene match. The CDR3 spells CASSGLAGVGTGELFF. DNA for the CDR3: TGTGCCAGCAGTGGTCTAGCGGGAGTAGGAACCGGGGAGCTGTTTTTT.

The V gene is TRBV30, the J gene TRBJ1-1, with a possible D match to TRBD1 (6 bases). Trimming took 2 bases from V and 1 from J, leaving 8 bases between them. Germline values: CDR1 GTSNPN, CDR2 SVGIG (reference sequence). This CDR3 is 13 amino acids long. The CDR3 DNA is TGTGCCTGGAGTCAAGGGGGGAACACTGAAGCTTTCTTT. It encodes CAWSQGGNTEAFF.

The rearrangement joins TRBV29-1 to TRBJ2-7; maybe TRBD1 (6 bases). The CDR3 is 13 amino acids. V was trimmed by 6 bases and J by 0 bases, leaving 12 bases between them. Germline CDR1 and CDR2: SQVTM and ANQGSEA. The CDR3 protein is CSVGTIPSYEQYF. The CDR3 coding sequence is TGCAGCGTCGGGACAATTCCCTCCTACGAGCAGTACTTC.